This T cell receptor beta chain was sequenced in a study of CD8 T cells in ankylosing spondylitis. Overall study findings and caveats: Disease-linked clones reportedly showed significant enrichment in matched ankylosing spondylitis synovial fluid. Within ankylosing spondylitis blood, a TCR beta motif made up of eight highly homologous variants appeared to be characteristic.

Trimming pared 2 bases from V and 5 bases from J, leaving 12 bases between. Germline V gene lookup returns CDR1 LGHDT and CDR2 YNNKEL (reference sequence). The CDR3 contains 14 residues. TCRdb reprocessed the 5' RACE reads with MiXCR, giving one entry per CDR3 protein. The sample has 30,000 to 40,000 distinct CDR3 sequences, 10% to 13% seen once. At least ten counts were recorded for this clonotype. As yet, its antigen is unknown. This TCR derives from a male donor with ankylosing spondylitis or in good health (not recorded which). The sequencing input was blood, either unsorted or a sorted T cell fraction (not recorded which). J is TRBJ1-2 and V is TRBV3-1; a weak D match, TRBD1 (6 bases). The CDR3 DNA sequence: TGTGCCAGCAGCCAATGGGACATTGTGTATGGCTACACCTTC. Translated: CASSQWDIVYGYTF.